Following are 20 T cell receptor beta chains from one sample sequenced in a study of metastatic and nonmetastatic thyroid tumors. No patient received treatment before thyroid surgery. Using MiXCR, TCRdb re-called clones from the PCR reads. The sample yields some 20,000 clones, approximately 22% seen once. Sequenced input: adjacent normal tissue. The receptors shown here come from a female donor with papillary thyroid cancer or a benign thyroid nodule (not recorded which). Some clones in this sample may be carry-over from other donors' samples.

This clone was observed a handful of times. The chain uses TRBV20-1 and TRBJ1-1; 7 nucleotides match TRBD1. V lost 4 bases and J lost 5; bases outside the gene matches: 13. Germline V gives CDR1 DFQATT, CDR2 SNEGSKA (reference sequence). The CDR3 contains 15 residues. The DNA for the CDR3 is TGCAGTGCTACTAGACAGGGAGGAAGAAAGACTGAAGCTTTCTTT. This codes for CSATRQGGRKTEAFF.

This clone appeared many times. The chain has TRBV4-3 and TRBJ2-4; D perhaps matches TRBD2 (6 bases). V was pared by 2 bases and J by 6 bases, with 17 bases between. The CDR3 totals 16 residues. Germline assignment: CDR1 LGHNA and CDR2 YSLEER. The CDR3 loop is CASSQKDGSGGNIQYF. CDR3 bases: TGCGCCAGCAGCCAAAAGGACGGGAGCGGCGGAAACATTCAGTACTTC.

In its sample, this clone was seen many times. The genes are TRBV14 and TRBJ2-7, with 7 bases fitting TRBD1. The CDR3 runs to 13 residues. The germline V gene has CDR1 SGHDN and CDR2 FVKESK. With V trimmed by 9 bases and J by 0 bases, 5 bases remained unmatched. The CDR3 DNA sequence: TGTGCCAGAACCGGGACAGACTCCTACGAGCAGTACTTC. It encodes CARTGTDSYEQYF.

The V and J genes are TRBV5-8 and TRBJ1-1; tentatively, D is TRBD1 (6 bases). There are 16 residues in the CDR3. V gave up 2 bases and J gave up 0 bases, with 14 bases separating them. Germline CDR1 and CDR2: SGHTS and YDEGEE. CDR3 loop: CASSFGRGFLNTEAFF. The CDR3 nucleotides read TGTGCCAGCAGCTTCGGCAGGGGCTTTTTGAACACTGAAGCTTTCTTT.

This clone has more than one count but fewer than ten. The genes are TRBV5-1 and TRBJ2-2, with D possibly called TRBD1 or TRBD2 (5 bases each). Trimming shortened V by 2 bases and J by 5 bases, and 16 bases separated the two germline ends. This CDR3 is 16 amino acids long. Germline lookup yields CDR1 SGHRS and CDR2 YFSETQ. The CDR3: CASSFGRTWGTGELFF. The CDR3 DNA is TGCGCCAGCAGCTTTGGACGGACTTGGGGGACCGGGGAGCTGTTTTTT. Supplemented by reference TRBV5-1 and TRBJ2-2, the full variable domain reads KAGVTQTPRYLIKTRGQQVTLSCSPISGHRSVSWYQQTPGQGLQFLFEYFSETQRNKGNFPGRFSGRQFSNSRSEMNVSTLELGDSALYLCASSFGRTWGTGELFFGEGSRLTVL.

By its share, this clone is medium-sized. The V gene is TRBV20-1, the J gene TRBJ2-7, with D uncertain. This CDR3 is 12 amino acids long. Trimming took off 6 bases at V and 0 bases at J, with 9 bases between the two ends. Germline V CDR1 and CDR2: DFQATT, SNEGSKA (reference sequence). The DNA for the CDR3 is TGCAGTGCCAATACTGACTCCTACGAGCAGTACTTC. Its protein product is CSANTDSYEQYF.

This clone has a count of ten or more. The chain links TRBV6-2 or TRBV6-3 to TRBJ2-5, with unresolved D. CDR3 size: 12 residues. V dropped 6 bases and J dropped 4 bases, with 9 bases sitting between them. Germline lookup yields CDR1 MNHEY and CDR2 SVGEGT. The CDR3 sequence: CASSSPSETQYF. The DNA of the CDR3 is TGTGCCAGCAGCTCTCCGTCAGAGACCCAGTACTTC.

This clone was counted a few times. V usage is TRBV7-2 and J usage is TRBJ2-1; D not resolved. The germline gives CDR1 SGHTA, CDR2 FQGNSA. This CDR3 is built from 13 residues. V dropped 2 bases and J dropped 6 bases, with 8 bases sitting between them. DNA of the CDR3: TGTGCCAGCAGCTTATGGGCAGGCAATGAGCAGTTCTTC. Protein product: CASSLWAGNEQFF.

This clone was found many times. The chain has TRBV7-9 and TRBJ1-1; D remains ambiguous. The V gene's germline CDR1 is SEHNR and CDR2 FQNEAQ (reference sequence). The CDR3 runs 13 residues. The V end lost 8 bases, the J end lost 1 base, and 11 bases lay between the germline ends. The CDR3 sequence: CASLWRPNTEAFF. The CDR3 region has the DNA TGTGCCAGCCTATGGCGGCCGAACACTGAAGCTTTCTTT. Variable domain in full (rest from reference TRBV7-9 and TRBJ1-1): DTGVSQNPRHKITKRGQNVTFRCDPISEHNRLYWYRQTLGQGPEFLTYFQNEAQLEKSRLLSDRFSAERPKGSFSTLEIQRTEQGDSAMYLCASLWRPNTEAFFGQGTRLTVV.

At least ten counts were recorded for this clone. The chain joins TRBV5-4 to TRBJ1-4; TRBD1 might be the D (6 bases). Germline V gene sequence: CDR1 SGHNT, CDR2 YYREEE (reference sequence). The V and J ends lost 4 bases and 4 bases respectively, with 8 bases between them. The CDR3 length is 13 residues. CDR3 bases: TGTGCCAGCAGCGCCAGGGGTAATGAAAAACTGTTTTTT. It codes for CASSARGNEKLFF.

In its sample, this clone was seen a few times. This chain links TRBV6-6 with TRBJ1-6; no definite D call. The V gene lost 0 bases and the J gene lost 8 bases, with 14 bases spanning the gap. In germline, CDR1 is MNHNY, CDR2 SVGAGI (reference sequence). This CDR3 has 16 amino acids. Here the CDR3 reads CASSYSGRVGDSPLHF. The CDR3, as DNA: TGTGCCAGCAGTTACTCGGGCCGGGTCGGGGATTCACCCCTCCACTTT.

The rearrangement links TRBV20-1 to TRBJ2-5; 7 bases agree with TRBD2. Germline CDR1 reads DFQATT; CDR2 reads SNEGSKA (reference sequence). With 4 bases clipped from V and 3 bases from J, the junction kept 17 bases outside the gene matches. The CDR3 is made up of 17 amino acids. DNA for the CDR3: TGCAGTGCTACCCAAATCCTAACTAGCGCGGGGGAAGAGACCCAGTACTTC. Protein: CSATQILTSAGEETQYF.

J is TRBJ2-1 and V is TRBV12-3 or TRBV12-4; 7 bases are shared with TRBD2. Trimming took 5 bases from V and 8 from J; bases not matched to a gene: 12. The CDR3 totals 15 residues. CDR3 nucleotide sequence: TGTGCCAGCAGTGGACGGGAGGTCCTCCCGGATGAGCAGTTCTTC. Protein product: CASSGREVLPDEQFF.

The chain is built from TRBV3-1 and TRBJ1-5; 7 bases are a match to TRBD1. CDR3 length: 14 amino acids. CDR1 is LGHDT and CDR2 is YNNKEL in the germline V gene (reference sequence). The V gene end was trimmed by 5 bases and the J gene end by 9 bases; junction bases not matched to a gene: 10. CDR3 sequence: CASSAGTDARPQHF. The CDR3 DNA is TGTGCCAGCAGCGCTGGGACAGATGCTAGGCCCCAGCATTTT.

The rearrangement uses TRBV6-1 and TRBJ1-5; perhaps TRBD1 as D (5 bases). The CDR3 runs 13 residues. The germline gives CDR1 MNHNS, CDR2 SASEGT. Trimming removed 8 bases at V and 3 bases at J, with 11 bases between. This CDR3 is CASWRGPNQPQHF. CDR3 coding DNA: TGTGCCAGCTGGAGGGGTCCCAATCAGCCCCAGCATTTT.

At least ten counts were recorded for this clone. One base away lies a much larger clone, so this may be a sequencing read error. The chain links TRBV14 to TRBJ1-2; 8 bases are shared with TRBD1. V shed 2 bases and J 4 bases; nucleotides not matched to a gene: 6. The CDR3 consists of 15 residues. Germline CDR1 and CDR2: SGHDN and FVKESK. The CDR3 loop is CASSQRTGPPYGYTF. DNA for the CDR3: TGTGCCAGCAGCCAACGGACAGGGCCCCCCTATGGCTACACCTTC.

There are many counts of this clone. Just one base apart from a much larger clone, this may be a read error. CDR3 region: CASIPAGRTYEQYF. The CDR3 DNA reads as TGTGCCAGCATCCCGGCGGGGAGGACCTACGAGCAGTACTTC. The rearrangement links TRBV6-2 or TRBV6-3 to TRBJ2-7; weak D call: TRBD2 (6 bases). Trimming removed 7 bases at V and 2 bases at J, with 15 bases between. The CDR3 extends over 14 amino acids. CDR1 and CDR2 from the germline V gene are MNHEY and SVGEGT.

The genes are TRBV6-2 or TRBV6-3 and TRBJ2-5, with 12 nucleotides matching TRBD2. The CDR3 runs to 17 residues. Germline-derived CDR1 and CDR2 are MNHEY and SVGEGT. The junction had 9 bases not matched to a gene; V was cut back by 2 bases and J by 5 bases. CDR3 sequence reads: CASSYEASGRAGETQYF. The CDR3, as DNA: TGTGCCAGCAGTTACGAAGCTAGCGGGAGGGCCGGGGAGACCCAGTACTTC.

This sequence joins TRBV27 and TRBJ2-1; D remains unclear. The CDR3 spans 15 residues. V gave up 6 bases and J gave up 4 bases, with 16 bases separating them. Germline V gene sequence: CDR1 MNHEY, CDR2 SMNVEV (reference sequence). CDR3 sequence reads: CASSLFIGWYNEQFF. CDR3 nucleotide sequence: TGTGCCAGCAGCCTTTTTATAGGGTGGTACAATGAGCAGTTCTTC.

This clone was seen once. The chain joins TRBV20-1 to TRBJ2-1; 12 nucleotides match TRBD2. CDR3 length: 13 residues. Germline values: CDR1 DFQATT, CDR2 SNEGSKA (reference sequence). After removal of 5 bases from V and 15 bases from J, the junction contained 11 bases not matched to a gene. The CDR3 protein is CSAVGLAGTSPFF. CDR3 DNA: TGCAGTGCTGTTGGACTAGCGGGGACAAGTCCGTTCTTC.